This T cell receptor beta chain was observed in a study of human T cells and chemical hapten exposure. Germline values: CDR1 SGHTA, CDR2 FQGTGA. CDR3 length equals 15 residues. Germline trimming cut 1 base from V and 1 base from J; bases unmatched to any gene: 1. The library attached unique molecular identifiers to individual cDNA molecules. TCRdb analysed the RACE reads with MiXCR anew, one entry per CDR3 protein. The sample lists a few hundred thousand distinct CDR3 sequences; approximately 8.4% were seen once. Time point defined: pre-sensitization, week 0. Treatment specified: therapeutic diphenylcyclopropenone sensitization with weekly scalp DPC. This clonotype was observed many times.

The clonotype was recovered from a woman between 35 and 50 years old with alopecia areata. Some clones in this sample may be carry-over from other donors' samples. The source was whole blood, collected in connection with sensitization to the hapten diphenylcyclopropenone (DPC). This chain uses TRBV7-3 with TRBJ1-1; 9 bases line up with TRBD1. This CDR3 is CASSLKGQGNTEAFF. The CDR3 coding sequence is TGTGCCAGCAGCTTAAAGGGACAGGGGAACACTGAAGCTTTCTTT.